This T cell receptor beta chain was captured in a study of T cell responses to AZD1222 COVID-19 vaccine. Data came from immunoSEQ multiplex PCR; TCRdb stores just in-frame clones and leaves some out. The sample contains roughly 270,000 clones, approximately 94% of which appear only once. This clone has a handful of counts. Its antigen is as yet unknown. Findings and caveats of the study: Vaccine-related CD4 TCRs covered spike, predominating at 160-218 and 743-854. Unmutated variant regions are reportedly the target of nearly half of TCRs that are spike-specific. A mostly white British donor set with more females was recruited, and clonal diversity was possibly underestimated. Spike-specific TCR breadth and depth both grew after two AZD1222 doses.

The sequencing used peripheral blood, collected 28 days after the second AZD1222 dose. The receptor was isolated from an adult who received the AZD1222 COVID-19 vaccine.

CDR3 sequence reads: CASNTGGFGNTEAFF. The CDR3, as DNA: TGTGCCAGCAACACCGGGGGCTTCGGGAACACTGAAGCTTTCTTT. The chain recombines TRBV28 with TRBJ1-1; tentative D call: TRBD1 (6 bases). Germline V CDR1 and CDR2: MDHEN, SYDVKM. V lost 7 bases, J lost 1 base, and 16 bases lay in between. The CDR3 is made up of 15 amino acids.